This TCR beta chain was sequenced for a study of blood T cell repertoires in COVID-19. Study-level information: Whether acute or convalescent, the COVID-19 samples came from the United States, Italy and Spain. From T cells, B-cell-depleted T cells, or PBMCs came the material, which was cDNA or gDNA.

Per the authors' pipeline: It was from reference gene primer amplification that nucleated cell counts were estimated. Sequencing was performed with immunoSEQ multiplex PCR; in TCRdb, only in-frame clones are kept and a portion is missing. The V and J calls and the clone size are those of that table, but D and trimming were determined from the DNA. Of about 180,000 clones listed, roughly 86% were seen once; the top ten hold about 2.7%. The CDR3 extends over 13 amino acids. V shed 6 bases and J 4 bases; nucleotides not matched to a gene: 3. This clonotype was obtained from a man aged 40-55 years with active or convalescent COVID-19. The chain is built from TRBV12-3 or TRBV12-4 and TRBJ2-5; 9 nucleotides line up with TRBD1. The specimen was peripheral blood. The CDR3 DNA sequence: TGTGCCAGCAGGGGGACAGGGTCAGAGACCCAGTACTTC. As protein: CASRGTGSETQYF.